The T cell receptor beta chain under discussion was sequenced for a study of hypomethylating agent response in myelodysplastic syndrome. Study-wide background: Either azacitidine (most of the 11) or decitabine (3 of 11) was given. The myelodysplastic syndrome patients comprised several men and a couple of women.

Generated by immunoSEQ multiplex PCR, the TCRdb table keeps only in-frame clones and is missing some. The sample holds 6,000 or so clones; around four fifths are singletons and the top ten take 9.7%. No T-cell subset sorting was done; bone marrow was analyzed in bulk. The CDR3 spans 14 residues. The V and J ends lost 8 bases and 4 bases, in that order; junction bases with no gene match: 8. The germline CDR1 and CDR2 sequences are MDHEN and SYDVKM. The chain uses TRBV28 and TRBJ2-3; 8 nucleotides align to TRBD2. The source is a human donor with myelodysplastic syndrome. Source: bone marrow, taken before or after starting hypomethylating agent treatment for myelodysplastic syndrome (not recorded which). CDR3 residues: CASVRAGGADTQYF. As DNA, the CDR3 is TGTGCCAGCGTAAGGGCCGGGGGGGCAGATACGCAGTATTTT.